This T cell receptor beta chain derives from a study of shared clonotypes between healthy human individuals. An assay was performed, and its level was deep. Clones were sequenced by immunoSEQ multiplex PCR, and TCRdb holds only the in-frame ones, with some missing. The sample consists of over a million clones, 95% to 99% of them appearing once. Study findings and constraints: The small donor group covered limited genetic and exposure diversity.

Concerning this clone itself: Its antigen is undetermined.

Germline CDR1 is MNHEY and CDR2 is SMNVEV (reference sequence). CDR3 length: 17 residues. V lost 3 bases, J lost 0 bases, and 14 bases lay in between. This TCR was sampled from a man aged 30 to 39 in good health. The chain recombines TRBV27 with TRBJ2-2, with TRBD2 as a possible D gene (6 bases). Sequenced sample: naive CD4+ T cells sorted from blood. Subset: CD45RA+ positively selected. The CDR3 here is CASSFGLGGSNTGELFF. CDR3 sequence (DNA): TGTGCCAGCAGTTTCGGGCTGGGGGGATCGAACACCGGGGAGCTGTTTTTT.